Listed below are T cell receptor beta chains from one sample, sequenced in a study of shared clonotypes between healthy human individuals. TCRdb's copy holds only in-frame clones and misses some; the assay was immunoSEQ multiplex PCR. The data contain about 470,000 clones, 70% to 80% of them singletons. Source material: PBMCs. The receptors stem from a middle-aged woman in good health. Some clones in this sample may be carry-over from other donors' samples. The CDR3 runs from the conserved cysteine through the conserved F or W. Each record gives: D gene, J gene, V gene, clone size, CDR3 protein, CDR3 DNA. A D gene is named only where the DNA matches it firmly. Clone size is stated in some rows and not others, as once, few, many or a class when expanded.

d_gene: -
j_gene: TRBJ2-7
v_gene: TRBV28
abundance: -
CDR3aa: CASSINPTGFGYEQYF
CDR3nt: TGTGCCAGCAGTATCAACCCCACAGGGTTTGGGTACGAGCAGTACTTC

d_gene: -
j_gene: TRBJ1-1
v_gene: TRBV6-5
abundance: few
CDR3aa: CASSTRTENTEAFF
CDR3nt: TGTGCCAGCAGTACCCGGACCGAAAACACTGAAGCTTTCTTT

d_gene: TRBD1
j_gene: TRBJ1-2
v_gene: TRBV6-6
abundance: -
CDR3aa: CASTPQTGTNYGYTF
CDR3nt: TGTGCCAGCACACCCCAGACAGGGACAAACTATGGCTACACCTTC

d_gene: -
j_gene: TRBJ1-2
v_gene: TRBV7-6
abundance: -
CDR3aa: CASSKSTGGHYGYTF
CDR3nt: TGTGCCAGCAGCAAATCAACGGGGGGCCACTATGGCTACACCTTC

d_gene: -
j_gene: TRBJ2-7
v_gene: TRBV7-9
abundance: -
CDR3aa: CASSLGQVWEQYF
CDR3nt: TGTGCCAGCAGCTTAGGACAGGTTTGGGAGCAGTACTTC

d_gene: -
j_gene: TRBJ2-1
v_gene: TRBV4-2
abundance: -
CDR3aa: CASSQNSGSNEQFF
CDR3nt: TGTGCCAGCAGCCAGAATAGCGGCTCCAATGAGCAGTTCTTC

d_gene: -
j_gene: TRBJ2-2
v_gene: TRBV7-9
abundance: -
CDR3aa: CATQVPAGELFF
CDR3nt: TGTGCCACCCAGGTCCCCGCCGGGGAGCTGTTTTTT

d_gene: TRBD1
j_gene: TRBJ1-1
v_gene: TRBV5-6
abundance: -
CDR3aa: CASSLRYGIWDRDPEAFF
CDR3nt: TGTGCCAGCAGCTTGCGATACGGAATATGGGACAGGGACCCTGAAGCTTTCTTT

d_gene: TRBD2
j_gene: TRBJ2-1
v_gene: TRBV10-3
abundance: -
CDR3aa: CAISPSLAGGLNEQFF
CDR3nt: TGTGCCATCAGCCCCTCCCTAGCGGGTGGACTCAATGAGCAGTTCTTC

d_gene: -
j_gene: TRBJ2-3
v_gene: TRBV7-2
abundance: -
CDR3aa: CASSRVLRGPDTQYF
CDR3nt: TGTGCCAGCAGCCGGGTCCTGAGGGGCCCAGATACGCAGTATTTT

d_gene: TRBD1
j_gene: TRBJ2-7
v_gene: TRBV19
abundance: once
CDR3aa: CASRDRAGTYEQYF
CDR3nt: TGTGCCAGTAGAGACAGGGCAGGGACCTACGAGCAGTACTTC

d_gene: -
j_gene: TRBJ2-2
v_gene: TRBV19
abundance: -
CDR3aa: CASSSLQVSGELFF
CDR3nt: TGTGCCAGTAGTAGCTTACAGGTGTCCGGGGAGCTGTTTTTT

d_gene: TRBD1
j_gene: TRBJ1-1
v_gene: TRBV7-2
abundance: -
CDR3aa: CASSSQGGAGEAFF
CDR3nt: TGTGCCAGCAGCTCCCAAGGGGGCGCAGGCGAAGCTTTCTTT

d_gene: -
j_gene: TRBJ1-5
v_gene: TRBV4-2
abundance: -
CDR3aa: CASSQATDQPQHF
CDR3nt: TGTGCCAGCAGCCAGGCTACAGATCAGCCCCAGCATTTT

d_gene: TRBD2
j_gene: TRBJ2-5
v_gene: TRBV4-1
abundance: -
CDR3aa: CASSHWTSGEHRQETQYF
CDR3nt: TGCGCCAGCAGCCATTGGACTAGCGGGGAGCACCGCCAAGAGACCCAGTACTTC

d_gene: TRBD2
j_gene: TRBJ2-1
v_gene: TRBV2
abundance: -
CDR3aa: CASSLAGSIYNEQFF
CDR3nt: TGTGCCAGCAGCCTAGCGGGATCCATCTACAATGAGCAGTTCTTC

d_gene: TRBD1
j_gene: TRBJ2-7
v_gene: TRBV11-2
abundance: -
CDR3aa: CASSLGTGLSYEQYF
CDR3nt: TGTGCCAGCAGCTTAGGGACAGGGCTCTCCTACGAGCAGTACTTC

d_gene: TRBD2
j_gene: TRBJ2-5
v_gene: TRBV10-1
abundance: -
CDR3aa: CATLPSGAQETQYF
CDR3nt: TGCGCCACCCTACCTAGCGGGGCCCAAGAGACCCAGTACTTC

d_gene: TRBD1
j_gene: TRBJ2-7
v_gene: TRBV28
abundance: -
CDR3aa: CASRGQGRKYYEQYF
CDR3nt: TGTGCCAGCAGGGGACAGGGCAGGAAGTACTACGAGCAGTACTTC

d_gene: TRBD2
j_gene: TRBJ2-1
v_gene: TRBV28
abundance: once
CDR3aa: CASSFIRTSGGFYNEQFF
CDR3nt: TGTGCCAGCAGTTTCATAAGGACTAGCGGGGGCTTTTACAATGAGCAGTTCTTC

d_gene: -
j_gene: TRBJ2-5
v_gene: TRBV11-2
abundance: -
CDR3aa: CASSLAREETQYF
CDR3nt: TGTGCCAGCAGCTTAGCCCGGGAAGAGACCCAGTACTTC

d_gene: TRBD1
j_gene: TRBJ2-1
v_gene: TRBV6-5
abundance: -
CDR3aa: CASSYRTGDNEQFF
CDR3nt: TGTGCCAGCAGTTACCGGACAGGGGACAATGAGCAGTTCTTC

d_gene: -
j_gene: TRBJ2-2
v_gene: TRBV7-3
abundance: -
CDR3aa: CASSLGGGSNTGELFF
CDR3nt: TGTGCCAGCAGCTTAGGCGGGGGCTCGAACACCGGGGAGCTGTTTTTT

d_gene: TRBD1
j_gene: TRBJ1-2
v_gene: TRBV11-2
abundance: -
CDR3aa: CASSYRPDRPNYGYTF
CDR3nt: TGTGCCAGCAGCTACCGCCCGGACAGGCCTAACTATGGCTACACCTTC

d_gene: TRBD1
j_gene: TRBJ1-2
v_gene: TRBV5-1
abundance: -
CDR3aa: CASSLGDRDNYGYTF
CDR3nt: TGCGCCAGCAGCTTGGGGGACAGGGACAACTATGGCTACACCTTC

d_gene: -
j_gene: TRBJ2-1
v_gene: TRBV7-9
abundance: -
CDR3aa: CASSSEGRGSRYNEQFF
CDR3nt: TGTGCCAGCAGCAGCGAAGGACGCGGAAGTCGCTACAATGAGCAGTTCTTC